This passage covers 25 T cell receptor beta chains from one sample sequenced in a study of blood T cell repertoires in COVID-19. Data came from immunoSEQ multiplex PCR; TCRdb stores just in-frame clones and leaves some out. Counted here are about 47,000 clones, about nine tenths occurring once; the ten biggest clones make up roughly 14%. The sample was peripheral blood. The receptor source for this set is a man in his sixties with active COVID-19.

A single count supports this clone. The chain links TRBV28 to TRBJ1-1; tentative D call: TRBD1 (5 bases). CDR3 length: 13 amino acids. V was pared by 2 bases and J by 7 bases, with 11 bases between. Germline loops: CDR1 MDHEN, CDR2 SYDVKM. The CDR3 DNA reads TGTGCCAGCAGTTTAAACGGCGGGGGTGAAGCTTTCTTT. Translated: CASSLNGGGEAFF. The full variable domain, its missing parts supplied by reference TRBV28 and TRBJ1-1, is DVKVTQSSRYLVKRTGEKVFLECVQDMDHENMFWYRQDPGLGLRLIYFSYDVKMKEKGDIPEGYSVSREKKERFSLILESASTNQTSMYLCASSLNGGGEAFFGQGTRLTVV.

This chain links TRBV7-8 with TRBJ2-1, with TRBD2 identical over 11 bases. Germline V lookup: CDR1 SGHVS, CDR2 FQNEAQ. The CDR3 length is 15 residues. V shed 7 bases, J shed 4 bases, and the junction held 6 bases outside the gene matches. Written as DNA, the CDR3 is TGTGCCAGCACCCTAGGGACTAGCGGTTACAATGAGCAGTTCTTC. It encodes CASTLGTSGYNEQFF. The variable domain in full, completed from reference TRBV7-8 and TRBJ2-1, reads GAGVSQSPRYKVAKRGQDVALRCDPISGHVSLFWYQQALGQGPEFLTYFQNEAQLDKSGLPSDRFFAERPEGSVSTLKIQRTQQEDSAVYLCASTLGTSGYNEQFFGPGTRLTVL.

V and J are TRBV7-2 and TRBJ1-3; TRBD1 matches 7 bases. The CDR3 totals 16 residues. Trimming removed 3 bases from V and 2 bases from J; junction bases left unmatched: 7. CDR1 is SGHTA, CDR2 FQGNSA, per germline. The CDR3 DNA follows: TGTGCCAGCAGCTTCGCCTTTGACAGGGCTGGAAACACCATATATTTT. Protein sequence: CASSFAFDRAGNTIYF.

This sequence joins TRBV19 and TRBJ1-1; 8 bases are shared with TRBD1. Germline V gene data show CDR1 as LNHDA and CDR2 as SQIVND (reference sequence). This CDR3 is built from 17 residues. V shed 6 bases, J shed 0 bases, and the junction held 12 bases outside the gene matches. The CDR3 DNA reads TGTGCCAGTAGCCCGCAGGGGGCACTCGCCATGAACACTGAAGCTTTCTTT. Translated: CASSPQGALAMNTEAFF.

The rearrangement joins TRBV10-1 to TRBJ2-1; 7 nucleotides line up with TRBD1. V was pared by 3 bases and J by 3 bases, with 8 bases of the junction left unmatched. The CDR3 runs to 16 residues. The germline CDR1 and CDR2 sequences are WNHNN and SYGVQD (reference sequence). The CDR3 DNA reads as TGCGCCAGCAGTGACCCCTCGGGACAGAACTACAATGAGCAGTTCTTC. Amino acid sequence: CASSDPSGQNYNEQFF.

DNA of the CDR3: TGTGCCAGTAGTTCCTACCTCAACAGGAACACTGAAGCTTTCTTT. This gives the protein CASSSYLNRNTEAFF. The chain carries TRBV19 and TRBJ1-1; D call uncertain. In germline, CDR1 is LNHDA, CDR2 SQIVND (reference sequence). V was clipped by 5 bases and J by 1 base, with 14 bases between them. CDR3 length equals 15 residues.

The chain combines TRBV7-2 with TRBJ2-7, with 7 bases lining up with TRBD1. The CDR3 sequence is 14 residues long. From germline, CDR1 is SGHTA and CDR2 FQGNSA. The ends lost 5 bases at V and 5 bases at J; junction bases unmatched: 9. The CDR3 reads CASSVYRGGNEQYF. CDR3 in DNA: TGTGCCAGCAGCGTTTACAGGGGCGGCAACGAGCAGTACTTC.

The chain's CDR3 is CASSLYGQGGNTEAFF. The CDR3 DNA sequence: TGTGCCAGCAGCCTATATGGACAGGGCGGAAACACTGAAGCTTTCTTT. J is TRBJ1-1 and V is TRBV7-2; 8 bases agree with TRBD1. The ends lost 5 bases at V and 2 bases at J; junction bases unmatched: 10. The CDR3 has 16 amino acids. The germline V gene has CDR1 SGHTA and CDR2 FQGNSA.

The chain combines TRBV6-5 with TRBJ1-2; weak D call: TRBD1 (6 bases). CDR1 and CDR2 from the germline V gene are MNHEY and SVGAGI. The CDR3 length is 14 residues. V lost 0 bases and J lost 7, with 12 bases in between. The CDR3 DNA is TGTGCCAGCAGTTACTCCTCCAGGGGAAGTGGCTACACCTTC. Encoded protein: CASSYSSRGSGYTF.

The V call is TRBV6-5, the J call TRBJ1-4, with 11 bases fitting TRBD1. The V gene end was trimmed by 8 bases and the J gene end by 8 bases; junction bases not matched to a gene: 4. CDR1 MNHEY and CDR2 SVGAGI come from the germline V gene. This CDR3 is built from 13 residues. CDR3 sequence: CASSGTGGEKLFF. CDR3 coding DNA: TGTGCCAGCTCCGGGACAGGGGGAGAAAAACTGTTTTTT.

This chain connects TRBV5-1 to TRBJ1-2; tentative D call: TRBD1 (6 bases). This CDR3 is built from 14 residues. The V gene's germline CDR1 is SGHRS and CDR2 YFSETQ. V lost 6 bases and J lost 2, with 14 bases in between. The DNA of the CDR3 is TGCGCCAGCAACACCGGGACACCCAACTATGGCTACACCTTC. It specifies CASNTGTPNYGYTF.

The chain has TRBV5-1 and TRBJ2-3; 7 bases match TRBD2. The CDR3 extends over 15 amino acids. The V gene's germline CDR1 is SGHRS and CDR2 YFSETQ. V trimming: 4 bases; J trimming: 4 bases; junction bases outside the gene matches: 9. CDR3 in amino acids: CASSVSGAGSDTQYF. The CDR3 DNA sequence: TGCGCCAGCAGCGTAAGCGGGGCTGGATCAGATACGCAGTATTTT. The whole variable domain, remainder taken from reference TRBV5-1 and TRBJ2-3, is KAGVTQTPRYLIKTRGQQVTLSCSPISGHRSVSWYQQTPGQGLQFLFEYFSETQRNKGNFPGRFSGRQFSNSRSEMNVSTLELGDSALYLCASSVSGAGSDTQYFGPGTRLTVL.

CDR3 sequence (DNA): TGTGCCAGCAGCCAAGGGACAGCTAATGAAAAACTGTTTTTT. Encoded protein: CASSQGTANEKLFF. This sequence joins TRBV4-2 and TRBJ1-4, with D tentatively TRBD1 (6 bases). The germline V gene encodes CDR1 LGHNA and CDR2 YNFKEQ. V was shortened by 1 base and J by 3 bases, with 6 bases between the two germline ends. The CDR3 consists of 14 residues.

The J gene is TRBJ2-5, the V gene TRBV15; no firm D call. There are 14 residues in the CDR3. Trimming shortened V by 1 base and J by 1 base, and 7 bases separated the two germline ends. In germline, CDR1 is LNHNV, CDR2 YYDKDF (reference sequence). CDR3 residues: CATSRAFGQETQYF. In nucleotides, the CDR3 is TGTGCCACCAGCAGAGCTTTCGGCCAAGAGACCCAGTACTTC.

The CDR3 DNA reads TGCGCCAGCAGCTTGGGAGGATCGAGGGGGTCCGGGGAGCTGTTTTTT. Protein sequence: CASSLGGSRGSGELFF. This rearrangement joins TRBV5-1 to TRBJ2-2, with TRBD1 as a possible D gene (6 bases). The CDR3 spans 16 residues. Germline lookup yields CDR1 SGHRS and CDR2 YFSETQ. V lost 0 bases to trimming and J lost 6 bases, with 15 bases between them.

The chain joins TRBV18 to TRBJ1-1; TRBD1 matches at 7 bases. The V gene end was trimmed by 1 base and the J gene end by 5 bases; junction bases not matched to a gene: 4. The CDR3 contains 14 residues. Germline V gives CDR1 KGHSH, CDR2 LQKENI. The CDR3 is CASSPQGAETEAFF. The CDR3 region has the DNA TGTGCCAGCTCACCACAGGGGGCCGAGACTGAAGCTTTCTTT.

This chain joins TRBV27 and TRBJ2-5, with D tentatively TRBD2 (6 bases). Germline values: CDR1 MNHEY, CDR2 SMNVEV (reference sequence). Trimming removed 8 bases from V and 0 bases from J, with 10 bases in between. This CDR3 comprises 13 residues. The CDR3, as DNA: TGTGCCAGCCAGGGAGGAAACCAAGAGACCCAGTACTTC. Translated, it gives CASQGGNQETQYF.

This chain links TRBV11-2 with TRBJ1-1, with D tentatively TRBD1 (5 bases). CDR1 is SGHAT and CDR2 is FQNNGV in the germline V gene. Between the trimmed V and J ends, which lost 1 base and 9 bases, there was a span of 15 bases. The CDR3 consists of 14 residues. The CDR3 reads CASSLGPQGAKAFF. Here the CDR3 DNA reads TGTGCCAGCAGCTTAGGCCCACAAGGGGCTAAAGCTTTCTTT.

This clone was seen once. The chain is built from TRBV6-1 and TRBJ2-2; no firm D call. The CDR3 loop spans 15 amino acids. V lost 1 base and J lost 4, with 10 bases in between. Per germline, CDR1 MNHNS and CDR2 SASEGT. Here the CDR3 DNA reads TGTGCCAGCAGTGAAGGCCCCGCGAGCACCGGGGAGCTGTTTTTT. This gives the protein CASSEGPASTGELFF.

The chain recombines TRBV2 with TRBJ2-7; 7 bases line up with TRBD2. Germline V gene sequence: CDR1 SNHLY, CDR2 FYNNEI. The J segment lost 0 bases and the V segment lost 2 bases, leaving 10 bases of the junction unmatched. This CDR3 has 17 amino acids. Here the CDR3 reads CASSEWAGTGGSYEQYF. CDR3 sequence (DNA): TGTGCCAGCAGTGAATGGGCCGGGACGGGGGGCTCCTACGAGCAGTACTTC.

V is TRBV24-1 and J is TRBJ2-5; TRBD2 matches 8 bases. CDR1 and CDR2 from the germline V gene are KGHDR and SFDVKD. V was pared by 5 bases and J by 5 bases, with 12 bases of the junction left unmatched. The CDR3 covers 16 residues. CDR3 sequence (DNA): TGTGCCACCAGTGGCCATCCCGGAGCGGGAGAGGAGACCCAGTACTTC. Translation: CATSGHPGAGEETQYF.

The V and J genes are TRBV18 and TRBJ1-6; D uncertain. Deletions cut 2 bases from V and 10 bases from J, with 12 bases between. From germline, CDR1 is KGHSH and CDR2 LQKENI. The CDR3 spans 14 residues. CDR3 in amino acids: CASSPGLRESPLHF. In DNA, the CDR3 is TGTGCCAGCTCACCAGGGTTACGGGAATCACCCCTCCACTTT.

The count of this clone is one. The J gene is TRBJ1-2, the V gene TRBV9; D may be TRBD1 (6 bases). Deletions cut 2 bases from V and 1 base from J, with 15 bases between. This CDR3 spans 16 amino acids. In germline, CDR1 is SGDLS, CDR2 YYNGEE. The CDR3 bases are TGTGCCAGCAGCGTCTCCCCCTCGGACAGTAACTATGGCTACACCTTC. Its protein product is CASSVSPSDSNYGYTF.

CDR3 protein: CASSPRLQGADSPLHF. CDR3 DNA sequence: TGTGCCAGCAGCCCCAGATTACAGGGGGCGGATTCACCCCTCCACTTT. The J gene is TRBJ1-6, the V gene TRBV5-4, with 9 positions matching TRBD1. The ends lost 4 bases at V and 8 bases at J; junction bases unmatched: 10. Germline-derived CDR1 and CDR2 are SGHNT and YYREEE (reference sequence). The CDR3 extends over 16 amino acids.

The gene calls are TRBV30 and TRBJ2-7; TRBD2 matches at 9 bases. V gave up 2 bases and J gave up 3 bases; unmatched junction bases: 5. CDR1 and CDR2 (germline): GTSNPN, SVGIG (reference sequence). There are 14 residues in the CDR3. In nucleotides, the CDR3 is TGTGCCTGGAGTTCACTAGCGGGTGGCTACGAGCAGTACTTC. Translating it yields CAWSSLAGGYEQYF.